This TCR beta chain was identified during a study of blood T cell repertoires in COVID-19. Overall study: Collection of acute and convalescent COVID-19 samples took place in the United States, Italy and Spain. PBMCs, B-cell-depleted T cells, or T cells provided the cDNA or gDNA that made up the material.

Measured with immunoSEQ multiplex PCR; TCRdb has only the in-frame clones, and not every one. The sample lists some 360,000 clones; around nine tenths were seen once. This CDR3 is 14 amino acids long. The J segment lost 2 bases and the V segment lost 4 bases, leaving 2 bases of the junction unmatched. Per the germline V gene, CDR1 is KGHSH and CDR2 is LQKENI. Details on this clone: Different DNA sequences within this sample yield the same CDR3.

What was sequenced was peripheral blood. This TCR was recovered from a woman aged 60-75 years with COVID-19, enrolled during active disease. V usage is TRBV18 and J usage is TRBJ1-3; TRBD1 matches 7 bases. This chain's CDR3 is CASSRDRAGNTIYF. The DNA of the CDR3 is TGTGCCAGCTCACGCGACAGGGCTGGAAACACCATATATTTT.